This TCR beta chain derives from a study of shared clonotypes between healthy human individuals. Study as a whole: Per donor, three plates held CD4 naive cells, three held CD4 memory, two held CD8 naive and one held CD8 memory. General study points: Clonotypes which were not shared had lower generation probabilities than clonotypes that all four donors shared.

V lost 5 bases to trimming and J lost 1 base, with 17 bases between them. In germline, CDR1 is LNHNV, CDR2 YYDKDF (reference sequence). The CDR3 runs to 17 residues. For this clone: What it binds is not known.

Naive CD8 cells, CD45RO-negative and positively selected for CCR7, excluded terminally differentiated effector memory CD45RA+ cells. Participating donors were healthy, HIV-negative adults free of recent acute infections or vaccinations. Methods used by the authors: Filtering differed since immunoSEQ provided only junctions, with no quality scores. Some clones are missing from TCRdb's copy, which holds only in-frame ones; the method was immunoSEQ multiplex PCR. From that table come the V and J calls and clone size; the DNA was used to work out D and trimming. The table has about 590,000 clones, around 95% seen once.

Sequencing was performed on naive CD8+ T cells sorted from blood. This clonotype originated in a woman aged 25 to 45 in good health. The chain carries TRBV15 and TRBJ2-2, with a weak D call TRBD2 (6 bases). Here the CDR3 DNA reads TGTGCCACCAGCGATGACTTAGTGGGGGGGAACACCGGGGAGCTGTTTTTT. Translating it yields CATSDDLVGGNTGELFF.